The 17 T cell receptor beta chains presented below share a single source sample, sequenced in a study of neurological immune-mediated disorders. TCRdb re-called the 5' RACE reads with MiXCR, one entry per CDR3 protein. The sample carries about 33,000 distinct CDR3 sequences, 10% to 15% recorded once. Specified time point: longitudinal time-point 2. The source material was PBMCs. The receptor source for this set is a woman aged 40 to 49 in good health.

This clonotype was seen repeatedly, ten times or more. CDR3 sequence reads: CASSLTFEGQGSRYEQYF. In nucleotides, the CDR3 is TGTGCCAGCAGTTTAACCTTCGAGGGACAGGGGAGCAGGTACGAGCAGTACTTC. The chain employs TRBV28 and TRBJ2-7; 10 bases match TRBD1. J lost 4 bases, V lost 2 bases, and 14 bases had no gene match. The CDR3 extends over 18 amino acids. Per germline, CDR1 MDHEN and CDR2 SYDVKM.

The table lists this clonotype with a few counts. V usage is TRBV4-3 and J usage is TRBJ1-5, with D perhaps matching TRBD1 (5 bases). Germline V gene data show CDR1 as LGHNA and CDR2 as YSLEER. The CDR3 consists of 13 residues. The germline V and J ends were trimmed by 0 bases and 6 bases, with 6 bases remaining between them. The CDR3 sequence is CASSQEGGQPQHF. CDR3 in DNA: TGCGCCAGCAGCCAAGAGGGGGGTCAGCCCCAGCATTTT.

This clonotype was found many times. The chain has TRBV29-1 and TRBJ2-1; a possible D gene is TRBD2 (7 bases). V dropped 1 base and J dropped 4 bases, with 20 bases sitting between them. Germline CDR1 reads SQVTM; CDR2 reads ANQGSEA. CDR3 length: 17 residues. CDR3 DNA: TGCAGCGTTGAAGGGGACAACGGGAGCGGGACGTACAATGAGCAGTTCTTC. Translating it yields CSVEGDNGSGTYNEQFF.

This clonotype was detected ten times or more. This chain connects TRBV10-3 to TRBJ2-7; 7 bases map to TRBD1. The CDR3 length is 14 residues. The ends lost 4 bases at V and 6 bases at J; junction bases unmatched: 9. The germline CDR1 and CDR2 sequences are ENHRY and SYGVKD. CDR3 region: CAISVERGQSEQYF. The CDR3 DNA follows: TGTGCCATCAGTGTAGAGAGGGGGCAAAGCGAGCAGTACTTC.

This clonotype was detected ten times or more. V gene TRBV3-1 combines with J gene TRBJ1-1, with D perhaps TRBD1 (6 bases). V lost 3 bases and J lost 3, with 8 bases in between. The germline V gene encodes CDR1 LGHDT and CDR2 YNNKEL (reference sequence). This CDR3 is built from 13 residues. This CDR3 reads CASSQGAHTEAFF. The CDR3 DNA reads TGTGCCAGCAGCCAGGGGGCTCACACTGAAGCTTTCTTT.

Many counts were recorded for this clonotype. The chain links TRBV11-2 to TRBJ2-2; 10 nucleotides agree with TRBD2. Germline trimming cut 7 bases from V and 3 bases from J; bases unmatched to any gene: 5. Germline CDR1 reads SGHAT; CDR2 reads FQNNGV. The CDR3 spans 15 residues. The CDR3 nucleotides are TGTGCCAGCACTTTGGGACTAGCGTACACCGGGGAGCTGTTTTTT. Its protein product is CASTLGLAYTGELFF.

The V call is TRBV9, the J call TRBJ2-1, with 9 bases matching TRBD2. Unmatched junction bases numbered 7, after V lost 2 bases and J lost 7 bases. The CDR3 has 15 amino acids. Germline CDR1 reads SGDLS; CDR2 reads YYNGEE. The CDR3 spells CASSVAGGPLNEQFF. In DNA form, the CDR3 reads TGTGCCAGCAGCGTCGCGGGAGGGCCGTTGAATGAGCAGTTCTTC.

About this clonotype: One base away lies a much larger clone, so this may be a sequencing read error. The CDR3 loop is CASSPYVGGSENQYF. The CDR3 DNA reads TGTGCCAGCAGCCCCTATGTGGGGGGCTCGGAGAACCAGTACTTC. The J gene is TRBJ2-5, the V gene TRBV3-1; TRBD1 or TRBD2 may be the D gene (6 bases each). This CDR3 comprises 15 residues. Per germline, CDR1 LGHDT and CDR2 YNNKEL (reference sequence).

There are many counts of this clonotype. CDR3 region: CSASAGGPKVEQYF. The CDR3 DNA reads as TGCAGTGCTAGCGCGGGGGGCCCAAAAGTCGAGCAGTACTTC. The J gene is TRBJ2-7, the V gene TRBV20-1, with 8 nucleotides matching TRBD2. After removal of 3 bases from V and 6 bases from J, the junction contained 10 bases not matched to a gene. The CDR3 is made up of 14 amino acids. Germline CDR1 is DFQATT and CDR2 is SNEGSKA (reference sequence).

This clonotype was found many times. The chain joins TRBV6-5 to TRBJ2-1; D not certain. The CDR3 length is 13 residues. V was clipped by 2 bases and J by 7 bases, with 9 bases between them. Germline values: CDR1 MNHEY, CDR2 SVGAGI. This CDR3 is CASSYGLENEQFF. The CDR3 nucleotides are TGTGCCAGCAGTTACGGATTAGAGAATGAGCAGTTCTTC.

This clonotype was counted ten times or more. V usage is TRBV6-2 or TRBV6-3 and J usage is TRBJ2-1; 12 nucleotides line up with TRBD2. Per germline, CDR1 MNHEY and CDR2 SVGEGT. V was pared by 6 bases and J by 7 bases, with 13 bases of the junction left unmatched. This CDR3 is 17 amino acids long. The CDR3 region is CASSLLAGGPFWNEQFF. The CDR3 region has the DNA TGTGCCAGCAGCCTTCTAGCGGGGGGGCCTTTCTGGAATGAGCAGTTCTTC.

Many counts were recorded for this clonotype. V and J are TRBV20-1 and TRBJ2-5; 7 positions agree with TRBD2. Germline V CDR1 and CDR2: DFQATT, SNEGSKA (reference sequence). This CDR3 has 13 amino acids. J gave up 4 bases and V 5 bases, and 7 bases lay outside the gene matches. Here the CDR3 reads CSALPGGRETQYF. Written as DNA, the CDR3 is TGCAGTGCTTTACCGGGAGGCCGAGAGACCCAGTACTTC.

This clonotype was found many times. The rearrangement joins TRBV12-3 or TRBV12-4 to TRBJ2-6, with D unclear. Trimming pared 2 bases from V and 4 bases from J, leaving 18 bases between. The length of the CDR3 is 18 residues. The CDR3 DNA is TGTGCCAGCAGTTTATGGTTACAGCCGGCGGCCGGGGCCAACGTCCTGACTTTC. Translating gives CASSLWLQPAAGANVLTF.

In its sample, this clonotype was seen many times. V is TRBV6-1 and J is TRBJ1-5; TRBD1 agrees at 9 bases. The CDR3 length is 17 residues. With 2 bases clipped from V and 4 bases from J, the junction kept 9 bases outside the gene matches. Germline assignment: CDR1 MNHNS and CDR2 SASEGT. This chain's CDR3 is CASSETGTGRRNQPQHF. Here the CDR3 DNA reads TGTGCCAGCAGTGAAACCGGGACAGGGCGTCGGAATCAGCCCCAGCATTTT.

This clonotype was picked up many times. This sequence joins TRBV6-2 or TRBV6-3 and TRBJ2-2, with TRBD1 identical over 7 bases. Germline CDR1 and CDR2: MNHEY and SVGEGT. The CDR3 contains 13 residues. CDR3 in DNA: TGTGCTCCGTGTACAGGGGACACCGGGGAGCTGTTTTTT. The encoded protein is CAPCTGDTGELFF.

This clonotype showed up many times. The DNA for the CDR3 is TGTGCCAGCAGCAAAGTGGCAGATACGCAGTATTTT. Residues: CASSKVADTQYF. V gene TRBV7-2 combines with J gene TRBJ2-3; D unclear. The germline gives CDR1 SGHTA, CDR2 FQGNSA. CDR3 size: 12 residues. The germline V and J ends were trimmed by 5 bases and 4 bases, with 7 bases remaining between them. Drawing the rest from reference TRBV7-2 and TRBJ2-3, the complete variable domain is GAGVSQSPSNKVTEKGKDVELRCDPISGHTALYWYRQSLGQGLEFLIYFQGNSAPDKSGLPSDRFSAERTGGSVSTLTIQRTQQEDSAVYLCASSKVADTQYFGPGTRLTVL.

This clonotype was recorded at least ten times. The V call is TRBV3-1, the J call TRBJ2-1, with 7 bases lining up with TRBD2. Germline V gene data show CDR1 as LGHDT and CDR2 as YNNKEL (reference sequence). CDR3 length: 16 amino acids. J lost 3 bases, V lost 2 bases, and 7 bases had no gene match. The CDR3 DNA reads as TGTGCCAGCAGCCAATCTCCCGGGACTAACTACAATGAGCAGTTCTTC. Encoded protein: CASSQSPGTNYNEQFF.